Below, 11 T cell receptor beta chains from the same sample are listed, as sequenced in a study of blood T cell repertoires in COVID-19. Measured with immunoSEQ multiplex PCR; TCRdb has only the in-frame clones, and not every one. The sample lists over 75,000 clones, approximately 78% occurring once. The sequencing input was peripheral blood. The receptors come from an elderly woman with acute or convalescent COVID-19.

J is TRBJ2-7 and V is TRBV19; TRBD1 agrees at 7 bases. Germline CDR1 LNHDA, CDR2 SQIVND (reference sequence). This CDR3 spans 15 amino acids. V gave up 3 bases and J gave up 2 bases; unmatched junction bases: 7. The CDR3 region has the DNA TGTGCCAGTAGTATTTCCTCGACAGGGCCCTACGAGCAGTACTTC. It codes for CASSISSTGPYEQYF.

This clone occurred a few times. The genes are TRBV6-5 and TRBJ1-5, with 7 positions matching TRBD1. V shed 6 bases and J 0 bases; nucleotides not matched to a gene: 2. Per germline, CDR1 MNHEY and CDR2 SVGAGI. This CDR3 comprises 14 residues. The CDR3 sequence: CASREGASNQPQHF. The CDR3 DNA follows: TGTGCCAGCAGGGAGGGGGCTAGCAATCAGCCCCAGCATTTT.

The chain uses TRBV25-1 and TRBJ1-2; D call uncertain. Germline assignment: CDR1 MGHDK and CDR2 SYGVNS. This CDR3 has 11 amino acids. V lost 4 bases to trimming and J lost 8 bases, with 8 bases between them. Written as DNA, the CDR3 is TGTGCCAGCAGTGGAGGCGGGGGCTACACCTTC. Its protein is CASSGGGGYTF.

As DNA, the CDR3 is TGTGCCACCAGTGATTCCCGAGACAGCTACAATCAGCCCCAGCATTTT. Translated: CATSDSRDSYNQPQHF. V usage is TRBV24-1 and J usage is TRBJ1-5, with TRBD1 as a possible D gene (5 bases). CDR1 KGHDR and CDR2 SFDVKD come from the germline V gene. The V end was cut by 2 bases, the J end by 3 bases, with 13 bases between. The CDR3 runs 16 residues.

This chain uses TRBV6-5 with TRBJ1-1; D call uncertain. The CDR3 extends over 15 amino acids. Between the trimmed V and J ends, which lost 8 bases and 5 bases, there was a span of 21 bases. Germline V lookup: CDR1 MNHEY, CDR2 SVGAGI. The CDR3 sequence is CASRKGKIPGTEAFF. The CDR3 DNA sequence: TGTGCCAGCCGGAAGGGTAAGATCCCGGGGACTGAAGCTTTCTTT.

The CDR3 bases are TGCAGCACGAATAGGGGGGCTAGCGGGAGAGGTAGCACAGATACGCAGTATTTT. Protein product: CSTNRGASGRGSTDTQYF. The chain links TRBV29-1 to TRBJ2-3; 10 bases are a match to TRBD2. J was trimmed by 0 bases and V by 8 bases; bases with no gene match: 17. The CDR3 is 18 amino acids. The germline V gene has CDR1 SQVTM and CDR2 ANQGSEA.

In this sample, this clone turned up a few times. This rearrangement joins TRBV5-8 to TRBJ1-1; D possibly corresponds to TRBD1 (6 bases). The V and J ends lost 4 bases and 6 bases respectively, with 13 bases between them. The CDR3 runs to 13 residues. CDR1 and CDR2 from the germline V gene are SGHTS and YDEGEE. In DNA, the CDR3 is TGTGCCAGCAGCCGCCGGACAGAGGCTGAAGCTTTCTTT. Translating it yields CASSRRTEAEAFF. Filled out from reference TRBV5-8 and TRBJ1-1, the complete variable domain reads EAGVTQSPTHLIKTRGQQATLRCSPISGHTSVYWYQQALGLGLQFLLWYDEGEERNRGNFPPRFSGRQFPNYSSELNVNALELEDSALYLCASSRRTEAEAFFGQGTRLTVV.

This clone was detected a few times. V is TRBV25-1 and J is TRBJ2-2; 8 nucleotides agree with TRBD2. Germline trimming cut 11 bases from V and 6 bases from J; bases unmatched to any gene: 5. The length of the CDR3 is 12 residues. Looked up from germline, CDR1 is MGHDK and CDR2 is SYGVNS. As DNA, the CDR3 is TGTGCCTCTACGGGAGGGGCCGGGGAGCTGTTTTTT. Its protein product is CASTGGAGELFF. The complete variable domain, with remaining parts taken from reference TRBV25-1 and TRBJ2-2, reads EADIYQTPRYLVIGTGKKITLECSQTMGHDKMYWYQQDPGMELHLIHYSYGVNSTEKGDLSSESTVSRIRTEHFPLTLESARPSHTSQYLCASTGGAGELFFGEGSRLTVL.

The CDR3 sequence is CASRSDRINQPQHF. Written as DNA, the CDR3 is TGTGCCAGCAGATCAGACAGAATCAATCAGCCCCAGCATTTT. The V and J genes are TRBV2 and TRBJ1-5, with D maybe TRBD1 (5 bases). Germline lookup yields CDR1 SNHLY and CDR2 FYNNEI. The CDR3 runs 14 residues. Trimming took 6 bases from V and 3 from J, leaving 12 bases between them.

The J gene is TRBJ2-5, the V gene TRBV5-1; maybe TRBD2 (5 bases). Germline V gene lookup returns CDR1 SGHRS and CDR2 YFSETQ. The CDR3 length is 16 residues. Trimming stripped 8 bases from V and 5 bases from J, with 25 bases between. The CDR3 protein is CASSDRSSPAMETQYF. CDR3 bases: TGCGCCAGTAGCGATCGATCTAGTCCTGCCATGGAGACCCAGTACTTC.

A word on this clone: Other DNA sequences within the sample encode an identical CDR3. This sequence joins TRBV10-3 and TRBJ2-2, with 9 bases identical to TRBD1. The CDR3 has 14 amino acids. The germline CDR1 and CDR2 sequences are ENHRY and SYGVKD. J lost 4 bases, V lost 6 bases, and 3 bases had no gene match. Here the CDR3 DNA reads TGTGCCATCAGGGGACAGGGCGGCACCGGGGAGCTGTTTTTT. The encoded protein is CAIRGQGGTGELFF.